These T cell receptor beta chains were read from a single sample in a study of T cells after yellow fever vaccination. TCRdb re-derived calls from the 5' RACE reads in MiXCR, one entry per CDR3 protein. The table includes approximately 300,000 distinct CDR3 sequences, 8.7% detected once. The specimen was PBMCs, collected on the day of the first yellow fever vaccination. The receptors here all came from a young man who received the YFV17D yellow fever vaccine. Each CDR3 is given with its conserved first and last residue. A D gene is named only where the DNA matches it firmly. A clone size is listed for some rows: how often the clone was seen (once, few, many), or a class if it is expanded.

D | size | J | V | CDR3 | DNA
. | few | TRBJ2-5 | TRBV27 | CASQGTGGQETQYF | TGTGCCAGCCAGGGGACGGGGGGCCAAGAGACCCAGTACTTC
. | . | TRBJ2-3 | TRBV12-3/TRBV12-4 | CASRRTGGGTDTQYF | TGTGCCAGCAGAAGGACTGGCGGGGGCACAGATACGCAGTATTTT
. | . | TRBJ1-1 | TRBV7-6 | CAGGRGRTKNTEAFF | TGTGCCGGAGGGCGGGGGCGGACGAAGAACACTGAAGCTTTCTTT
. | . | TRBJ1-4 | TRBV4-1 | CASSQVGGVANEKLFF | TGCGCCAGCAGCCAAGTTGGGGGTGTAGCTAATGAAAAACTGTTTTTT
. | many | TRBJ2-2 | TRBV7-3 | CASSRVGEVTGELFF | TGTGCCAGCAGCCGCGTGGGGGAGGTCACCGGGGAGCTGTTTTTT
. | . | TRBJ2-7 | TRBV4-3 | CASSQERASYEQYF | TGCGCCAGCAGCCAAGAGAGGGCCTCCTACGAGCAGTACTTC
TRBD2 | few | TRBJ2-3 | TRBV6-1 | CASRWTSGGQGGTDTQYF | TGTGCCAGCAGATGGACTAGCGGGGGCCAAGGGGGCACAGATACGCAGTATTTT
. | few | TRBJ1-6 | TRBV5-1 | CASSLDQGFSPLHF | TGCGCCAGCAGCTTGGATCAGGGTTTTTCACCCCTCCACTTT
. | few | TRBJ2-2 | TRBV28 | CASSPDLNTGELFF | TGTGCCAGCAGCCCCGACTTAAACACCGGGGAGCTGTTTTTT
TRBD2 | many | TRBJ2-1 | TRBV5-1 | CASSTIAGDYNEQFF | TGCGCCAGCAGCACAATAGCGGGGGACTACAATGAGCAGTTCTTC
TRBD1 | . | TRBJ2-2 | TRBV20-1 | CSARGTANTGELFF | TGCAGTGCTAGGGGGACAGCGAACACCGGGGAGCTGTTTTTT
. | . | TRBJ2-7 | TRBV6-1 | CASIDGGKGAYEQYF | TGTGCCAGCATTGACGGGGGAAAGGGAGCCTACGAGCAGTACTTC
TRBD2 | many | TRBJ2-3 | TRBV11-2 | CASNLASGGSTDTQYF | TGTGCCAGCAACTTGGCTAGCGGGGGGTCCACAGATACGCAGTATTTT
. | few | TRBJ1-5 | TRBV3-1 | CASSPNRPNQPQHF | TGTGCCAGCAGCCCGAACAGACCTAATCAGCCCCAGCATTTT
. | . | TRBJ2-1 | TRBV12-3/TRBV12-4 | CASSLGGWSREQFF | TGTGCCAGCAGTTTAGGGGGCTGGTCCAGGGAGCAGTTCTTC
. | many | TRBJ2-7 | TRBV7-2 | CASSLALTGLDYEQYF | TGTGCCAGCAGCTTAGCGCTAACTGGACTTGATTACGAGCAGTACTTC
. | few | TRBJ2-3 | TRBV5-1 | CASSEEASTDTQYF | TGCGCCAGCAGTGAAGAGGCCAGCACAGATACGCAGTATTTT
. | . | TRBJ1-1 | TRBV5-1 | CASSFTGSGGTEAFF | TGCGCCAGCAGCTTCACAGGGTCCGGGGGGACTGAAGCTTTCTTT
. | many | TRBJ2-1 | TRBV20-1 | CSAHIRSSQGNEQFF | TGCAGTGCCCACATACGCTCCTCCCAGGGCAATGAGCAGTTCTTC
. | few | TRBJ2-6 | TRBV27 | CASSWGISGANVLTF | TGTGCCAGCAGTTGGGGGATCTCTGGGGCCAACGTCCTGACTTTC
. | many | TRBJ1-3 | TRBV5-1 | CASSLGQDNTIYF | TGCGCCAGCAGCTTGGGTCAGGATAACACCATATATTTT
. | . | TRBJ2-1 | TRBV7-2 | CASSADTHEQFF | TGTGCCAGCAGCGCGGACACTCATGAGCAGTTCTTC
. | few | TRBJ2-3 | TRBV6-6 | CASTFKGDTQYF | TGTGCCAGCACGTTTAAGGGAGATACGCAGTATTTT
. | few | TRBJ2-4 | TRBV6-5 | CASSYDGQTQGDIQYF | TGTGCCAGCAGTTACGACGGACAGACTCAAGGGGACATTCAGTACTTC
. | many | TRBJ2-3 | TRBV29-1 | CSVDRAAGPTDTQYF | TGCAGCGTTGACCGGGCCGCCGGACCAACAGATACGCAGTATTTT
TRBD1 | few | TRBJ1-6 | TRBV5-1 | CASSLPDRHIHF | TGCGCCAGCAGCTTGCCGGACAGGCACATCCACTTT
TRBD2 | few | TRBJ2-3 | TRBV5-1 | CASSLAATSGAQATDTQYF | TGCGCCAGCAGCTTGGCCGCGACTAGCGGGGCGCAGGCCACAGATACGCAGTATTTT
. | many | TRBJ1-1 | TRBV6-5 | CASSYRVNTEAFF | TGTGCCAGCAGTTACAGGGTTAACACTGAAGCTTTCTTT
. | . | TRBJ2-3 | TRBV6-1 | CASSDRTGYSYKDTDTQYF | TGTGCCAGCAGTGATAGGACCGGGTACTCGTATAAGGACACAGATACGCAGTATTTT
. | many | TRBJ2-7 | TRBV4-3 | CASSQNKGDYEQYF | TGCGCCAGCAGCCAAAATAAGGGGGACTACGAGCAGTACTTC
. | many | TRBJ2-1 | TRBV9 | CASSPQMGNEQFF | TGTGCCAGCAGCCCCCAAATGGGCAATGAGCAGTTCTTC
TRBD1 | few | TRBJ2-7 | TRBV5-1 | CASSSHYRGYEQYF | TGCGCCAGCAGCTCGCATTACAGGGGGTACGAGCAGTACTTC
. | few | TRBJ1-6 | TRBV5-1 | CASKQGENSPLHF | TGCGCCAGCAAACAGGGCGAGAATTCACCCCTCCACTTT
TRBD1 | few | TRBJ2-2 | TRBV19 | CASSISGTGRTGELFF | TGTGCCAGTAGTATTTCCGGGACAGGGAGGACCGGGGAGCTGTTTTTT
TRBD2 | few | TRBJ2-5 | TRBV5-1 | CASSLAASGGAQETQYF | TGCGCCAGCAGCTTGGCAGCTAGCGGGGGGGCCCAAGAGACCCAGTACTTC
. | many | TRBJ2-7 | TRBV12-3/TRBV12-4 | CASRPNRAHEQYF | TGTGCCAGCAGACCTAACAGGGCCCACGAGCAGTACTTC
. | few | TRBJ1-3 | TRBV5-1 | CASSWDGGNTIYF | TGCGCCAGCAGCTGGGACGGTGGAAACACCATATATTTT
. | . | TRBJ2-6 | TRBV27 | CASAQASGANVLTF | TGTGCCAGCGCGCAGGCCTCTGGGGCCAACGTCCTGACTTTC
. | . | TRBJ2-1 | TRBV18 | CASSPTEGSHNEQFF | TGTGCCAGCTCACCCACCGAGGGGAGTCACAATGAGCAGTTCTTC
. | few | TRBJ1-1 | TRBV18 | CASSPLPGDAFF | TGTGCCAGCTCACCACTGCCAGGGGATGCTTTCTTT
. | . | TRBJ2-1 | TRBV7-2 | CASSFGGAELYNEQFF | TGTGCCAGCAGCTTTGGCGGGGCCGAACTTTACAATGAGCAGTTCTTC
. | many | TRBJ2-2 | TRBV18 | CASSPQNTGELFF | TGTGCCAGCTCACCTCAGAACACCGGGGAGCTGTTTTTT
TRBD1 | few | TRBJ2-3 | TRBV6-2/TRBV6-3 | CASSYPTGFTDTQYF | TGTGCCAGCAGTTACCCGACAGGGTTTACAGATACGCAGTATTTT
TRBD2 | . | TRBJ2-3 | TRBV5-1 | CASGLAGGEDTQYF | TGCGCCAGCGGACTAGCGGGGGGTGAAGATACGCAGTATTTT
TRBD1 | . | TRBJ2-5 | TRBV7-9 | CASSSPDRSQETQYF | TGTGCCAGCAGCTCCCCGGACAGGTCCCAAGAGACCCAGTACTTC
TRBD1 | many | TRBJ1-6 | TRBV9 | CASARGVGSPLHF | TGTGCCAGCGCCAGGGGGGTGGGTTCACCCCTCCACTTT